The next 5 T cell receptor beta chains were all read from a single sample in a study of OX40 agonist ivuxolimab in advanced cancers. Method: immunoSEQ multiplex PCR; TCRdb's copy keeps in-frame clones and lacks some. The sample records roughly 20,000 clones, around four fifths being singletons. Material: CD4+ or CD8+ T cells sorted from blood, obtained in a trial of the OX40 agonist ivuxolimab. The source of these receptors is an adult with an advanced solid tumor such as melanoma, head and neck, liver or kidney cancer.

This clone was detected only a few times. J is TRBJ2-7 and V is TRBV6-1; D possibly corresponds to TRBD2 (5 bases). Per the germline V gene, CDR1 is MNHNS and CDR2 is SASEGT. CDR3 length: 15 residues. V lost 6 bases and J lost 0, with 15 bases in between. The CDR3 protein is CASSWTQRSSYEQYF. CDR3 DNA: TGTGCCAGCAGCTGGACTCAGAGGAGCTCCTACGAGCAGTACTTC.

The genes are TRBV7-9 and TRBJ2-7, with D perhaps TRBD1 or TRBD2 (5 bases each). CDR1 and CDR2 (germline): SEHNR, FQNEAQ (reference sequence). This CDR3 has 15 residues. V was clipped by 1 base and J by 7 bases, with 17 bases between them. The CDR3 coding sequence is TGTGCCAGCAGCTTAGAGGGGAGTCGCTACGGGGAGCAGTACTTC. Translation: CASSLEGSRYGEQYF.

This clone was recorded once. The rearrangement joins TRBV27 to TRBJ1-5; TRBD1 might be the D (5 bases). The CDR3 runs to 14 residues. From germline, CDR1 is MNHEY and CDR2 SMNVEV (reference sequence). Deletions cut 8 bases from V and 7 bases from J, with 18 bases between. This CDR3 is CASSRGGARQPQHF. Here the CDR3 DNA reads TGTGCCAGCTCCCGGGGGGGTGCAAGACAGCCCCAGCATTTT.

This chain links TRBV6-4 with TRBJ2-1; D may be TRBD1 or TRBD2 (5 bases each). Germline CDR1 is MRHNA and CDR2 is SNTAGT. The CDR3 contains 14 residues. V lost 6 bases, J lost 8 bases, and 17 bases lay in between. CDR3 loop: CASRRGDPGDEQFF. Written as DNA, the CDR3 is TGTGCCAGCAGAAGGGGAGACCCGGGCGATGAGCAGTTCTTC.

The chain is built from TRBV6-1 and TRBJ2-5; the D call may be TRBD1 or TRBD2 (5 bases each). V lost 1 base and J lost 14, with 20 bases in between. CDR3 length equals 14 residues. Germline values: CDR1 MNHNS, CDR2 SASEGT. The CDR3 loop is CASSEGAGRFPFYF. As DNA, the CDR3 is TGTGCCAGCAGTGAAGGGGCAGGGAGATTCCCTTTCTACTTC.